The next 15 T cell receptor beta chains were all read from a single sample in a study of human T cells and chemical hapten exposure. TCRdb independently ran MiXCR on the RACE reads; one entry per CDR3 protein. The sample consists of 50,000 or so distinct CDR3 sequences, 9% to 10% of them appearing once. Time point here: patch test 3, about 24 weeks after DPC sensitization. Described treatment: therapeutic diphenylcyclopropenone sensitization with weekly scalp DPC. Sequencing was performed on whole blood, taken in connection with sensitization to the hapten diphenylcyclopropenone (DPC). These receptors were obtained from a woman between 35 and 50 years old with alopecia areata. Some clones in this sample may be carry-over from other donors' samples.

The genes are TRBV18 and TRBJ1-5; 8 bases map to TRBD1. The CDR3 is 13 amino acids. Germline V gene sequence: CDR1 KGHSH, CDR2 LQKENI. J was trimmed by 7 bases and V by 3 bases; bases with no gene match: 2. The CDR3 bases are TGTGCCAGCTCACCTAACAGGGGGCAGCCCCAGCATTTT. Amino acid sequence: CASSPNRGQPQHF.

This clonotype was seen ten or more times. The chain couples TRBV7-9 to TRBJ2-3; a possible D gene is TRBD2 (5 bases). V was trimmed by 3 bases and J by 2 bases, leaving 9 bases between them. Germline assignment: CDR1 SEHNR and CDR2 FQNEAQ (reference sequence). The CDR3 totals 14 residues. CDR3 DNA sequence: TGTGCCAGCAGCTTCATGAGGGACACAGATACGCAGTATTTT. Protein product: CASSFMRDTDTQYF.

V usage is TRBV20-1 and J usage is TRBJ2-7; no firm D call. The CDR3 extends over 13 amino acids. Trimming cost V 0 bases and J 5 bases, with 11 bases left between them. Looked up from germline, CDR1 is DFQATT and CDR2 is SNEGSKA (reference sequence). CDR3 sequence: CSARDPQSHEQYF. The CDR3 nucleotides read TGCAGTGCTAGAGATCCACAGTCCCACGAGCAGTACTTC.

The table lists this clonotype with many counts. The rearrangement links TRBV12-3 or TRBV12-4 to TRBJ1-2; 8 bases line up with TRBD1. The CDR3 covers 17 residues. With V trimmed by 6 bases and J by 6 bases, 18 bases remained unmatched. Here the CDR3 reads CASSWTGLSRGGHGYTF. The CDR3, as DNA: TGTGCCAGCAGCTGGACAGGGTTAAGTCGCGGTGGGCATGGCTACACCTTC.

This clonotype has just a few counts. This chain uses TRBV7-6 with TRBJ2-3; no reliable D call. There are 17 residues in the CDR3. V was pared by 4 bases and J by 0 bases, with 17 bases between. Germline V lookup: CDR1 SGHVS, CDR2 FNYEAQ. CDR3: CASSSSNIPASTDTQYF. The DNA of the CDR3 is TGTGCCAGCAGCTCCTCCAACATCCCGGCTAGCACAGATACGCAGTATTTT.

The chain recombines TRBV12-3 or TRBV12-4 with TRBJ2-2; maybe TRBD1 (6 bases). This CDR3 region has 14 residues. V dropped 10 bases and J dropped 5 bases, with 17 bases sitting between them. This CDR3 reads CATRRDIWTGELFF. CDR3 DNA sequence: TGTGCCACGAGAAGGGACATCTGGACCGGGGAGCTGTTTTTT.

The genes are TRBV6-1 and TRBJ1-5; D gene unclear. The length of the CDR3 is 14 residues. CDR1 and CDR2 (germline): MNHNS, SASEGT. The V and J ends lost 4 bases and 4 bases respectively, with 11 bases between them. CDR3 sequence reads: CASSGQRRNQPQHF. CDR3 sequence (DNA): TGTGCCAGCAGTGGGCAGCGTAGGAATCAGCCCCAGCATTTT.

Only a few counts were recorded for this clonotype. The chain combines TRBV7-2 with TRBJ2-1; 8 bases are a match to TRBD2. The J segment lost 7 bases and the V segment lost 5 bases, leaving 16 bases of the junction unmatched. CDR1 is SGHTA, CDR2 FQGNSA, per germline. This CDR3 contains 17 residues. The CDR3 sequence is CASSLRPGGGRNNEQFF. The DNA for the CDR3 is TGTGCCAGCAGCCTCAGACCTGGCGGGGGGAGGAATAATGAGCAGTTCTTC.

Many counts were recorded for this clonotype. The CDR3 bases are TGCAGCGGTGGGGCTACAGTCTACGAGCAGTACTTC. It codes for CSGGATVYEQYF. The chain combines TRBV29-1 with TRBJ2-7; perhaps TRBD1 as D (5 bases). CDR3 length equals 12 residues. The V end was cut by 7 bases, the J end by 3 bases, with 13 bases between. In germline, CDR1 is SQVTM, CDR2 ANQGSEA.

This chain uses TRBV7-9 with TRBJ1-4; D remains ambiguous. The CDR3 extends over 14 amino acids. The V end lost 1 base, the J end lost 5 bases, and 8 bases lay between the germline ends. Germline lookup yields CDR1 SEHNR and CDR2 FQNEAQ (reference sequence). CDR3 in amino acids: CASSLVLENEKLFF. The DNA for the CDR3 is TGTGCCAGCAGCTTAGTCTTAGAAAATGAAAAACTGTTTTTT.

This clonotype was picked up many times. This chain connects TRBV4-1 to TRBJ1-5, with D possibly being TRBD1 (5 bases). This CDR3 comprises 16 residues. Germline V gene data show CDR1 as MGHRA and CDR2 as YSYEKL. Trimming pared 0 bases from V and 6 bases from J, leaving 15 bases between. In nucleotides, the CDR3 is TGCGCCAGCAGCCAAGATGGAGGGGAAAGGCGTCAGCCCCAGCATTTT. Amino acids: CASSQDGGERRQPQHF.

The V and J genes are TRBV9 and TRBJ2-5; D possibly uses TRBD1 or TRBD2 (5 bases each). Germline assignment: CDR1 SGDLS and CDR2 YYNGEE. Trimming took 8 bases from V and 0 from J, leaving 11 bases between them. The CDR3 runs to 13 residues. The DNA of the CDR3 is TGTGCCAGTTCTGGGACGGACCAAGAGACCCAGTACTTC. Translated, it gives CASSGTDQETQYF.

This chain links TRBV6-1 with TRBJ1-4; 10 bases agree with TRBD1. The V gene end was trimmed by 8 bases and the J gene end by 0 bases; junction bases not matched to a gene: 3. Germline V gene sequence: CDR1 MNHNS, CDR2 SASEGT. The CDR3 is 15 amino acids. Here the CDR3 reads CASWTGGATNEKLFF. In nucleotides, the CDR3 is TGTGCCAGCTGGACAGGGGGGGCAACTAATGAAAAACTGTTTTTT.

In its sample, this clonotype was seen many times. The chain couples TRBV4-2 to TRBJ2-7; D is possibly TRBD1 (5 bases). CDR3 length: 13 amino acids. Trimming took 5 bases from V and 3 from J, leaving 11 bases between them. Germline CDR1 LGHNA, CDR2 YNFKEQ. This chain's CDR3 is CASSVPGNYEQYF. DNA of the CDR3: TGTGCCAGCAGCGTCCCAGGGAACTACGAGCAGTACTTC.

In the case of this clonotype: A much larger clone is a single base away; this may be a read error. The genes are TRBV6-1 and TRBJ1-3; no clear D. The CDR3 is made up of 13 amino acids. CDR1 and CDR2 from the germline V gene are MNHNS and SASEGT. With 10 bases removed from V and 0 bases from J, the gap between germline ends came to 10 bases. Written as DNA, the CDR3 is TGTGCCACCCAGACTGACTCTGGAAACACCATATATTTT. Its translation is CATQTDSGNTIYF.